These T cell receptor beta chains were read from a single sample in a study of T-cell reconstitution after alpha-beta-depleted transplantation in children. TCRdb processed the PCR reads anew with MiXCR; each CDR3 protein has one entry. The sample shows 490,000 or so distinct CDR3 sequences, around an eighth of them seen only once. The sample was PBMCs from the stem cell graft donor, taken from the stem cell graft. The receptors were gathered from a human donor who donated a stem cell graft to a child with combined immunodeficiency. CDR3s include the opening cysteine and the closing phenylalanine or tryptophan. The D gene is left open where the match is weak. Clone size appears in some rows only: once, few, many, or a class for an expanded clone.

size	J	length	D	V	DNA	CDR3
-	TRBJ2-7	17	TRBD1	TRBV7-2	TGTGCCAGCAGCTCGGACAGGGAAGGGGCGTGGGGCTACGAGCAGTACTTC	CASSSDREGAWGYEQYF
-	TRBJ1-1	14	-	TRBV5-1	TGCGCCAGCAGCTTTGGGGACATGAACACTGAAGCTTTCTTT	CASSFGDMNTEAFF
-	TRBJ1-1	14	-	TRBV27	TGTGCCAGCAGTTTACGGCTAGCGAACACTGAAGCTTTCTTT	CASSLRLANTEAFF
few	TRBJ2-7	17	-	TRBV7-9	TGTGCCAGCAGCTCGACAGTGTCGAGGGCCCAAAACTACGAGCAGTACTTC	CASSSTVSRAQNYEQYF
-	TRBJ2-4	15	-	TRBV12-3/TRBV12-4	TGTGCCAGCAGCAATGATCGCCTAGCCAAAAACATTCAGTACTTC	CASSNDRLAKNIQYF
many	TRBJ1-4	15	TRBD1	TRBV7-8	TGTGCCAGCAGCTCCGACGGGACAGGGGGCGAAAAACTGTTTTTT	CASSSDGTGGEKLFF
-	TRBJ1-1	17	-	TRBV19	TGTGCCAGTAGTATGTTTAGGGGGAGTGACTTGAACACTGAAGCTTTCTTT	CASSMFRGSDLNTEAFF
many	TRBJ1-5	14	-	TRBV20-1	TGCAGTGCTAGAGGCCTGTGGAGCAATCAGCCCCAGCATTTT	CSARGLWSNQPQHF
-	TRBJ2-7	15	TRBD2	TRBV7-9	TGTGCCAGCAGCTTCACTAGCGGGAGGAACCACGAGCAGTACTTC	CASSFTSGRNHEQYF
many	TRBJ2-5	14	TRBD2	TRBV5-5	TGTGCCAGCAGCTGGAGGGAGGGAGGAGAGACCCAGTACTTC	CASSWREGGETQYF
many	TRBJ2-7	15	-	TRBV5-4	TGTGCCAGCAGCTTCTCTCGGGACACCTCCTACGAGCAGTACTTC	CASSFSRDTSYEQYF
few	TRBJ2-3	17	TRBD2	TRBV2	TGTGCCAGCAGTGGAGAGCGGGGGGGCCGAAGAGTCGATACGCAGTATTTT	CASSGERGGRRVDTQYF
-	TRBJ2-3	19	TRBD1	TRBV4-3	TGCGCCAGCAGCCAAGATTTAGGACAGGGGGCGCCGAGCACAGATACGCAGTATTTT	CASSQDLGQGAPSTDTQYF
few	TRBJ2-1	12	-	TRBV7-2	TGTGCCAGCAGCTTTCGGCTTCATGAGCAGTTCTTC	CASSFRLHEQFF
few	TRBJ2-7	13	-	TRBV7-3	TGTGCCAGCAGCTTTACGAGGGAGGACGAGCAGTACTTC	CASSFTREDEQYF
few	TRBJ2-2	13	-	TRBV20-1	TGCAGTGCTAGCAGGACAGACACCGGGGAGCTGTTTTTT	CSASRTDTGELFF
many	TRBJ1-2	14	-	TRBV7-9	TGTGCCAGCAGCTTACGACAGGAGAGGAATGGCTACACCTTC	CASSLRQERNGYTF
many	TRBJ2-1	15	-	TRBV27	TGTGCCAGCAGTTTGCTAGCAGGTCCCTACAATGAGCAGTTCTTC	CASSLLAGPYNEQFF
-	TRBJ1-4	17	-	TRBV3-1	TGTGCCAGCAGCCAAGATCGACGGGTCTCTTCTAATGAAAAACTGTTTTTT	CASSQDRRVSSNEKLFF
few	TRBJ2-5	15	-	TRBV24-1	TGTGCCACCAGTGATGGAGACGGGGGGCTTGAGACCCAGTACTTC	CATSDGDGGLETQYF
many	TRBJ2-7	11	-	TRBV4-3	TGCGCCAGCAGCACCGGTACCGAGCAGTACTTC	CASSTGTEQYF
few	TRBJ1-1	13	-	TRBV14	TGTGCCAGCAGCCAAGAAGAGCACCTTGAAGCTTTCTTT	CASSQEEHLEAFF
many	TRBJ2-5	14	-	TRBV5-1	TGCGCCAGCAGCTTGACGGGTTACCAAGAGACCCAGTACTTC	CASSLTGYQETQYF
many	TRBJ2-1	15	-	TRBV4-3	TGCGCCAGCAGCCAGGAGACTAGTTCCTACAATGAGCAGTTCTTC	CASSQETSSYNEQFF
-	TRBJ2-1	15	-	TRBV6-2/TRBV6-3	TGTGCCAGCAGTTACCACTGGAGCGAAACCAATGAGCAGTTCTTC	CASSYHWSETNEQFF
many	TRBJ2-1	13	-	TRBV20-1	TGCAGTGCTAGAGAAACAGTCTACAATGAGCAGTTCTTC	CSARETVYNEQFF
once	TRBJ1-2	11	-	TRBV29-1	TGCAGCGTTAGGACGACTTATGGCTACACCTTC	CSVRTTYGYTF
few	TRBJ1-2	12	-	TRBV6-5	TGTGCCAGCAGTACCCCCGGATATGGCTACACCTTC	CASSTPGYGYTF
many	TRBJ1-3	14	-	TRBV28	TGTGCCAGCAGTTTATCAGGAGCTGGAAACACCATATATTTT	CASSLSGAGNTIYF
few	TRBJ2-7	14	-	TRBV11-2	TGTGCCAGCAGCCAGGAGCGGACGGCTTTCGAGCAGTACTTC	CASSQERTAFEQYF
-	TRBJ2-1	15	TRBD2	TRBV19	TGTGCCAGTACTACGAGCGGGAGCACTTACAATGAGCAGTTCTTC	CASTTSGSTYNEQFF
few	TRBJ2-7	14	TRBD2	TRBV20-1	TGCAGTGCAGCTACTAGCGGGAGGGGCTACGAGCAGTACTTC	CSAATSGRGYEQYF
-	TRBJ2-5	14	TRBD1	TRBV7-3	TGTGCCAGCAGCGTACAGGGGGCTCAAGAGACCCAGTACTTC	CASSVQGAQETQYF
few	TRBJ2-1	14	-	TRBV27	TGTGCCAGCAGCCGTGACGGGCCCTACAATGAGCAGTTCTTC	CASSRDGPYNEQFF
-	TRBJ2-3	14	-	TRBV7-2	TGTGCCAGCCGAGGGGGATTAGGGACAGATACGCAGTATTTT	CASRGGLGTDTQYF
few	TRBJ2-5	14	-	TRBV5-1	TGCGCCAGCAGCTTGGGGAATATCGGAGAGACCCAGTACTTC	CASSLGNIGETQYF
few	TRBJ2-5	15	TRBD2	TRBV5-1	TGCGCCAGCGCCCGGACTAGCGGGTTTCAAGAGACCCAGTACTTC	CASARTSGFQETQYF
-	TRBJ1-2	13	-	TRBV6-4	TGTGCCAGCAGTCACGACAGTGGAGGTGGCTACACCTTC	CASSHDSGGGYTF
-	TRBJ2-3	13	-	TRBV5-1	TGCGCCAGCAGCTTGTGGCTGGCAGATACGCAGTATTTT	CASSLWLADTQYF
few	TRBJ2-1	13	-	TRBV27	TGTGCCAGCAGTTCCACTCCCTACAATGAGCAGTTCTTC	CASSSTPYNEQFF
-	TRBJ2-7	12	-	TRBV15	TGTGCCACCACCTCGAGATTCAACGAGCAGTACTTC	CATTSRFNEQYF
-	TRBJ2-5	15	TRBD2	TRBV12-3/TRBV12-4	TGTGCCAGCAGTTTGGTGCTAGCGGGGGCAGAGACCCAGTACTTC	CASSLVLAGAETQYF
-	TRBJ1-1	14	-	TRBV29-1	TGCAGCGTTGGCCCGGGGCCGTTGAACACTGAAGCTTTCTTT	CSVGPGPLNTEAFF
-	TRBJ2-1	15	TRBD2	TRBV10-3	TGTGCCATCAGTGAGTCGGGACTAACCTACAATGAGCAGTTCTTC	CAISESGLTYNEQFF
many	TRBJ2-7	17	TRBD2	TRBV7-2	TGTGCCAGCAGCTTATCCTGGACTAGCGGGACCTCCTACGAGCAGTACTTC	CASSLSWTSGTSYEQYF
few	TRBJ2-2	15	-	TRBV6-2/TRBV6-3	TGTGCCAGCAGCCTCCAATTACAGGGCACCGGGGAGCTGTTTTTT	CASSLQLQGTGELFF
few	TRBJ1-2	12	-	TRBV20-1	TGCAGTGCGTCCAAGCCCGGGGCTGGCTACACCTTC	CSASKPGAGYTF
-	TRBJ2-1	13	-	TRBV7-2	TGTGCCAGCAGCTTAGGCTTCCACAATGAGCAGTTCTTC	CASSLGFHNEQFF
few	TRBJ2-1	15	-	TRBV11-2	TGTGCCAGCAGCTTTATCTCCGGAGCTGGAGATGAGCAGTTCTTC	CASSFISGAGDEQFF
-	TRBJ2-4	16	TRBD1	TRBV7-2	TGTGCCAGCAGCTTAGATTTCGGGACAGATCAAAACATTCAGTACTTC	CASSLDFGTDQNIQYF
-	TRBJ2-7	14	-	TRBV11-1	TGTGCCAGCAGCTTACATCAGGGAGGCTACGAGCAGTACTTC	CASSLHQGGYEQYF